What follows are 11 T cell receptor beta chains derived from one specimen sequenced in a study of molecular identifiers for immune sequencing clone quantification. Using its own MiXCR run on the PCR reads, TCRdb lists one record per CDR3 protein. The sample lists about half a million distinct CDR3 sequences; roughly 23% were seen once. Source material: naive CD8+ T cells from blood, with Jurkat cell RNA spiked in. Subset reported: FACS-sorted CD8+CD4-CCR7+CD45RA+ naive T cells. These receptor sequences come from a human donor in good health. Some libraries in this study had Jurkat cell RNA spiked in.

This clonotype was seen more than once but under ten times. V usage is TRBV25-1 and J usage is TRBJ1-2, with no clear D. V shed 4 bases and J shed 3 bases, with 3 bases lying between them. Germline CDR1 MGHDK, CDR2 SYGVNS. The CDR3 has 11 amino acids. In DNA, the CDR3 is TGTGCCAGCAGTGTGGACTATGGCTACACCTTC. Protein product: CASSVDYGYTF.

This clonotype was found many times. V gene TRBV19 combines with J gene TRBJ1-4; D is unresolved. The length of the CDR3 is 13 residues. V lost 7 bases, J lost 5 bases, and 11 bases lay in between. Germline V CDR1 and CDR2: LNHDA, SQIVND (reference sequence). The CDR3 is CASIGKNNEKLFF. The CDR3 nucleotides are TGTGCCAGTATCGGGAAGAACAATGAAAAACTGTTTTTT.

The sample holds a few counts of this clonotype. The chain uses TRBV7-9 and TRBJ1-4; D is undetermined. CDR1 and CDR2 (germline): SEHNR, FQNEAQ (reference sequence). CDR3 size: 12 residues. V shed 4 bases and J shed 4 bases, with 4 bases lying between them. CDR3 DNA sequence: TGTGCCAGCAGCTACATTAATGAAAAACTGTTTTTT. It codes for CASSYINEKLFF.

This clonotype was counted ten times or more. The rearrangement uses TRBV27 and TRBJ1-4; no clear D. CDR1 and CDR2 from the germline V gene are MNHEY and SMNVEV (reference sequence). Trimming cost V 5 bases and J 8 bases, with 18 bases left between them. CDR3 length: 15 residues. The DNA of the CDR3 is TGTGCCAGCAGTCTCGGAACCGGATGGGAAGAAAAACTGTTTTTT. As protein: CASSLGTGWEEKLFF.

As concerns this clonotype: A single base separates this from a much larger clone, so it may be a read error. V and J are TRBV20-1 and TRBJ2-7; TRBD2 is a possible D gene (6 bases). CDR3 length equals 14 residues. Per germline, CDR1 DFQATT and CDR2 SNEGSKA (reference sequence). The DNA for the CDR3 is TGCAGTGCTGAGACCCGGGACTCCGCCTACAAGCAGTACTTC. Its translation: CSAETRDSAYKQYF.

The CDR3, as DNA: TGTGCCAGCAGTACCTATGCAGGGGCTACAGGGGCCAACGTCCTGACTTTC. It translates to CASSTYAGATGANVLTF. V usage is TRBV28 and J usage is TRBJ2-6; weak D call: TRBD1 (6 bases). The V end lost 5 bases, the J end lost 4 bases, and 18 bases lay between the germline ends. Germline assignment: CDR1 MDHEN and CDR2 SYDVKM. The CDR3 totals 17 residues.

In its sample, this clonotype was seen many times. The chain links TRBV5-6 to TRBJ1-1; D not certain. This CDR3 spans 14 amino acids. V was clipped by 1 base and J by 2 bases, with 9 bases between them. Germline values: CDR1 SGHDT, CDR2 YYEEEE. CDR3 in DNA: TGTGCCAGCAGCTTGATTACTGCAAACACTGAAGCTTTCTTT. This sequence encodes CASSLITANTEAFF.

This clonotype was seen repeatedly, ten times or more. V and J are TRBV7-6 and TRBJ2-7; D remains ambiguous. CDR1 is SGHVS and CDR2 is FNYEAQ in the germline V gene. Trimming took 3 bases from V and 0 from J, leaving 21 bases between them. This CDR3 has 18 amino acids. The chain's CDR3 is CASSLSHSDGKSSYEQYF. The CDR3 nucleotides read TGTGCCAGCAGCTTGTCACACTCGGACGGAAAGAGCTCCTACGAGCAGTACTTC.

This clonotype showed up just a few times. The chain recombines TRBV5-6 with TRBJ2-2, with 8 bases fitting TRBD2. CDR1 and CDR2 (germline): SGHDT, YYEEEE. The length of the CDR3 is 15 residues. V trimming: 4 bases; J trimming: 3 bases; junction bases outside the gene matches: 5. As DNA, the CDR3 is TGTGCCAGCAGCATCAAGCGGGAGTACACCGGGGAGCTGTTTTTT. Residues: CASSIKREYTGELFF.

Worth noting for this clonotype: Given a much more abundant clone one base away, this may be a read error. V gene TRBV20-1 combines with J gene TRBJ1-5; 11 nucleotides align to TRBD1. This CDR3 is built from 18 residues. CDR1 is DFQATT, CDR2 SNEGSKA, per germline (reference sequence). The J segment lost 6 bases and the V segment lost 2 bases, leaving 15 bases of the junction unmatched. Here the CDR3 DNA reads TGCAGTGCTAGACGTCCCATTCTCGGACAGGGGGCAACTCAGCCCCAGCATTTT. It codes for CSARRPILGQGATQPQHF.

To note about this clonotype: A read error may be the cause here, since a much bigger clone is one base away. The rearrangement links TRBV7-9 to TRBJ2-7; 8 nucleotides match TRBD2. The germline CDR1 and CDR2 sequences are SEHNR and FQNEAQ (reference sequence). V lost 7 bases and J lost 6; bases outside the gene matches: 11. The CDR3 contains 14 residues. CDR3 in DNA: TGTGCCAGCATCCCCCGGGGGGGGCCGGGCGAGCAGTACTTC. Amino acid sequence: CASIPRGGPGEQYF.